This TCR beta chain appears in the sequencing data of a study of radiotherapy plus CTLA-4 blockade in lung cancer. V lost 2 bases to trimming and J lost 5 bases, with 9 bases between them. Germline V gene sequence: CDR1 MNHNY, CDR2 SVGAGI (reference sequence). The CDR3 spans 13 residues. Using immunoSEQ multiplex PCR, the repertoire was profiled, and TCRdb retains in-frame clones only, with some absent. The sample has some 60,000 clones, roughly four fifths seen once; the top ten hold 2.5% to 3.5%. Sequences were derived from peripheral blood, sampled from a patient treated with radiotherapy plus ipilimumab. The clonotype was recovered from a human donor with non-small cell lung cancer who had a complete response to radiotherapy plus ipilimumab. This rearrangement joins TRBV6-6 to TRBJ1-2; no clear D gene. The CDR3 loop reads CASSYEMKYGYTF. CDR3 DNA sequence: TGTGCCAGCAGTTACGAGATGAAATATGGCTACACCTTC.